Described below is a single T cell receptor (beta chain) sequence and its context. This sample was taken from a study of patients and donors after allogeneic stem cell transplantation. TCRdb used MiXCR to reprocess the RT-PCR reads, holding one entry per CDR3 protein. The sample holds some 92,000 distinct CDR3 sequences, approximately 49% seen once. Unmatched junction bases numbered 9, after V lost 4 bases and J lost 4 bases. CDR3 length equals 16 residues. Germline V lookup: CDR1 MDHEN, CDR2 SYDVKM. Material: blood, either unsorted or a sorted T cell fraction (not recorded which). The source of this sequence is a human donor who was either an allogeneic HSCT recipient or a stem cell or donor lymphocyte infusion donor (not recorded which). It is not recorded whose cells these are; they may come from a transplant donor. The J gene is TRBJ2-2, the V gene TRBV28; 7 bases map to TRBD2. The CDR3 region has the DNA TGTGCCAGCAGTTCCCCCGGGCTAGCGGCCACCGGGGAGCTGTTTTTT. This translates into CASSSPGLAATGELFF.